Shown below are 27 T cell receptor beta chains from a single sample sequenced in a study of T-cell memory formation after mild COVID-19. Each CDR3 protein is one row after TCRdb ran MiXCR on the 5' RACE reads. Of around 450,000 distinct CDR3 sequences listed, around 20% are singletons. Sequenced material: PBMCs or a T cell subset sorted from them (not recorded which). The receptors stem from an adult woman who had mild COVID-19 (a few samples of this study predate the infection). Cell type and time point are not known.

This clonotype was seen only once. The V call is TRBV6-6, the J call TRBJ1-1, with unresolved D. This CDR3 is built from 13 residues. The germline V gene encodes CDR1 MNHNY and CDR2 SVGAGI (reference sequence). V was clipped by 6 bases and J by 1 base, with 9 bases between them. The CDR3 region has the DNA TGTGCCAGCAGCAGATACAGGAACACTGAAGCTTTCTTT. Translation gives CASSRYRNTEAFF.

V gene TRBV11-3 combines with J gene TRBJ2-1, with a possible D match to TRBD2 (6 bases). The CDR3 length is 14 residues. Germline CDR1 reads SGHNT; CDR2 reads YENEEA. V lost 4 bases and J 4 bases, leaving 11 bases between the germline ends. DNA for the CDR3: TGTGCCAGCAGCTCCGGGGGTCTATACAATGAGCAGTTCTTC. It yields the protein CASSSGGLYNEQFF.

This clonotype was picked up a small number of times. V usage is TRBV7-2 and J usage is TRBJ2-5; D might be TRBD1 or TRBD2, each matching 5 bases. V lost 5 bases to trimming and J lost 2 bases, with 9 bases between them. The CDR3 spans 13 residues. CDR1 is SGHTA, CDR2 FQGNSA, per germline. CDR3 bases: TGTGCCAGCAGCAGGGACCCACAAGAGACCCAGTACTTC. This translates into CASSRDPQETQYF. Supplemented by reference TRBV7-2 and TRBJ2-5, the full variable domain reads GAGVSQSPSNKVTEKGKDVELRCDPISGHTALYWYRQSLGQGLEFLIYFQGNSAPDKSGLPSDRFSAERTGGSVSTLTIQRTQQEDSAVYLCASSRDPQETQYFGPGTRLLVL.

This clonotype was detected many times. The rearrangement links TRBV12-3 or TRBV12-4 to TRBJ2-1; D is uncertain. The germline V and J ends were trimmed by 8 bases and 2 bases, with 4 bases remaining between them. The CDR3 runs 11 residues. The CDR3 sequence is CASGPYNEQFF. The CDR3 bases are TGTGCCAGCGGTCCCTACAATGAGCAGTTCTTC.

This chain links TRBV5-1 with TRBJ1-2; possible D gene TRBD1, 5 bases. The CDR3 contains 14 residues. Trimming took 0 bases from V and 7 from J, leaving 13 bases between them. Germline values: CDR1 SGHRS, CDR2 YFSETQ. The CDR3 DNA reads as TGCGCCAGCAGCTTGGGGCAGGGAGAGAGTGGCTACACCTTC. Its translation is CASSLGQGESGYTF.

This chain links TRBV10-2 with TRBJ2-7; possibly TRBD2 for D (5 bases). The CDR3 is 14 residues long. CDR1 WSHSY and CDR2 SAAADI come from the germline V gene. The V end lost 6 bases, the J end lost 2 bases, and 14 bases lay between the germline ends. The CDR3 region has the DNA TGCGCCAGCAGCCCTAGCACCCCAACCTACGAGCAGTACTTC. This translates into CASSPSTPTYEQYF.

This clonotype appeared a few times. The rearrangement joins TRBV5-4 to TRBJ1-2; D gene uncertain. The V and J ends lost 4 bases and 3 bases respectively, with 13 bases between them. The CDR3 runs to 14 residues. Per germline, CDR1 SGHNT and CDR2 YYREEE (reference sequence). Here the CDR3 DNA reads TGTGCCAGCAGCGTTCGAGGAAACGACTATGGCTACACCTTC. Amino acids: CASSVRGNDYGYTF.

At least ten counts were recorded for this clonotype. The V gene is TRBV7-2, the J gene TRBJ2-5; D not resolved. This CDR3 has 15 residues. V was pared by 0 bases and J by 2 bases, with 10 bases between. The germline gives CDR1 SGHTA, CDR2 FQGNSA. The CDR3 loop is CASSLAKHRQETQYF. The CDR3 DNA reads as TGTGCCAGCAGCTTAGCGAAGCACCGACAAGAGACCCAGTACTTC.

This clonotype was detected only a few times. The rearrangement links TRBV11-3 to TRBJ2-1, with 7 bases matching TRBD2. CDR3 length: 15 residues. Germline V gives CDR1 SGHNT, CDR2 YENEEA. After removal of 3 bases from V and 4 bases from J, the junction contained 6 bases not matched to a gene. The DNA of the CDR3 is TGTGCCAGCAGCTTGAACGGGAGGTGGTACAATGAGCAGTTCTTC. Its translation is CASSLNGRWYNEQFF.

The CDR3 loop reads CSVEGVDRGRAYGYTF. The CDR3 bases are TGCAGCGTTGAAGGGGTCGACAGGGGGCGAGCCTATGGCTACACCTTC. The gene calls are TRBV29-1 and TRBJ1-2, with 10 bases aligning to TRBD1. V shed 1 base and J 4 bases; nucleotides not matched to a gene: 9. The length of the CDR3 is 16 residues. Germline V gene data show CDR1 as SQVTM and CDR2 as ANQGSEA.

CDR3 amino acids: CAISLRDREDGYTF. In nucleotides, the CDR3 is TGTGCCATCAGTCTCCGGGACAGGGAGGATGGCTACACCTTC. The genes are TRBV10-3 and TRBJ1-2, with 9 positions matching TRBD1. With 5 bases clipped from V and 6 bases from J, the junction kept 7 bases outside the gene matches. This CDR3 has 14 residues. Germline CDR1 and CDR2: ENHRY and SYGVKD.

This clonotype was counted between two and nine times. The rearrangement links TRBV6-4 to TRBJ2-3; the match to TRBD2 covers 9 bases. Germline values: CDR1 MRHNA, CDR2 SNTAGT. Trimming took 4 bases from V and 2 from J; bases not matched to a gene: 1. This CDR3 has 14 amino acids. The chain's CDR3 is CASSVAGDTDTQYF. The CDR3 nucleotides are TGTGCCAGCAGTGTAGCGGGAGACACAGATACGCAGTATTTT.

The chain recombines TRBV10-3 with TRBJ2-7, with TRBD2 matching 12 bases. Per germline, CDR1 ENHRY and CDR2 SYGVKD. This CDR3 spans 16 amino acids. Trimming removed 3 bases from V and 1 base from J; junction bases left unmatched: 4. For the CDR3, the DNA is TGTGCCATCAGTGATCCTGGACTAGCGGGGTCCTACGAGCAGTACTTC. Protein: CAISDPGLAGSYEQYF.

This clonotype was seen a few times. This chain joins TRBV7-9 and TRBJ1-1; maybe TRBD1 (5 bases). With 7 bases removed from V and 6 bases from J, the gap between germline ends came to 18 bases. The germline gives CDR1 SEHNR, CDR2 FQNEAQ (reference sequence). The CDR3 runs to 14 residues. CDR3 residues: CASNLGGDSPEAFF. The CDR3, as DNA: TGTGCCAGCAACCTCGGGGGAGATAGTCCTGAAGCTTTCTTT.

Here the CDR3 reads CASSLARGYNEQFF. The DNA for the CDR3 is TGTGCCAGCAGCTTAGCGAGGGGATACAATGAGCAGTTCTTC. The rearrangement links TRBV7-9 to TRBJ2-1; the D gene could be TRBD1 or TRBD2 (5 bases each). V lost 0 bases and J lost 4, with 7 bases in between. The CDR3 spans 14 residues. Germline lookup yields CDR1 SEHNR and CDR2 FQNEAQ (reference sequence).

This clonotype came up a few times. The chain has TRBV5-1 and TRBJ2-2, with no clear D. Per the germline V gene, CDR1 is SGHRS and CDR2 is YFSETQ. This CDR3 comprises 16 residues. Trimming took 3 bases from V and 4 from J, leaving 16 bases between them. CDR3 amino acids: CASSSFQSLLTGELFF. In DNA form, the CDR3 reads TGCGCCAGCAGCTCGTTCCAGAGCCTCCTCACCGGGGAGCTGTTTTTT.

The chain combines TRBV5-4 with TRBJ1-1; no clear D gene. V was cut by 2 bases and J by 2 bases, with 13 bases left in between. CDR3 length equals 15 residues. CDR1 and CDR2 from the germline V gene are SGHNT and YYREEE (reference sequence). The chain's CDR3 is CASSFFGRRNTEAFF. The CDR3 DNA is TGTGCCAGCAGCTTCTTCGGACGGAGAAACACTGAAGCTTTCTTT.

The genes are TRBV7-9 and TRBJ2-1, with 8 positions matching TRBD1. The CDR3 totals 12 residues. Looked up from germline, CDR1 is SEHNR and CDR2 is FQNEAQ (reference sequence). V shed 11 bases, J shed 5 bases, and the junction held 5 bases outside the gene matches. CDR3 loop: CAGRDRNNEQFF. CDR3 nucleotides: TGTGCCGGACGGGACAGGAACAATGAGCAGTTCTTC.

This clonotype occurred many times. The V gene is TRBV6-5, the J gene TRBJ1-4, with 8 nucleotides matching TRBD1. Germline V lookup: CDR1 MNHEY, CDR2 SVGAGI. The CDR3 totals 14 residues. The trim removed 6 bases at V and 7 bases at J, leaving 7 bases unmatched. The CDR3 region has the DNA TGTGCCAGCAGGTCCGGGACAGGCCTTGAAAAACTGTTTTTT. It translates to CASRSGTGLEKLFF.

The chain uses TRBV7-9 and TRBJ2-7; D is uncertain. CDR1 SEHNR and CDR2 FQNEAQ come from the germline V gene (reference sequence). V lost 3 bases, J lost 2 bases, and 11 bases lay in between. The CDR3 is 14 residues long. The CDR3 nucleotides are TGTGCCAGCAGCTTGGCTCAGGCGGCCTACGAGCAGTACTTC. Residues: CASSLAQAAYEQYF.

The chain employs TRBV4-2 and TRBJ2-6; 8 nucleotides match TRBD2. This CDR3 is built from 18 residues. Germline CDR1 reads LGHNA; CDR2 reads YNFKEQ. Trimming cost V 1 base and J 4 bases; bases outside gene matches: 9. CDR3 amino acids: CASSQVGRSGVGANVLTF. DNA of the CDR3: TGTGCCAGCAGCCAAGTTGGTCGTAGCGGGGTCGGGGCCAACGTCCTGACTTTC.

The count of this clonotype is one. The rearrangement links TRBV4-1 to TRBJ2-3; D possibly corresponds to TRBD1 (6 bases). V was shortened by 4 bases and J by 3 bases, with 14 bases between the two germline ends. CDR3 length: 15 residues. Germline loops: CDR1 MGHRA, CDR2 YSYEKL. The CDR3 is CASSLPSRGTDTQYF. In DNA form, the CDR3 reads TGCGCCAGCAGCCTACCTTCCAGGGGAACAGATACGCAGTATTTT.

This clonotype was recorded at least ten times. The gene calls are TRBV27 and TRBJ1-1; tentative D call: TRBD1 (6 bases). The CDR3 totals 14 residues. The germline V gene has CDR1 MNHEY and CDR2 SMNVEV (reference sequence). V was clipped by 3 bases and J by 1 base, with 9 bases between them. The CDR3 DNA reads as TGTGCCAGCAGTTTCCAGGGGACGAACACTGAAGCTTTCTTT. It is translated as CASSFQGTNTEAFF.

The chain carries TRBV4-2 and TRBJ1-2; tentatively, D is TRBD1 (5 bases). The CDR3 runs to 14 residues. CDR1 and CDR2 from the germline V gene are LGHNA and YNFKEQ. The V and J ends lost 4 bases and 6 bases respectively, with 15 bases between them. As DNA, the CDR3 is TGTGCCAGCAGCCTACCCGGGGGGGGGGATGGCTACACCTTC. Its translation is CASSLPGGGDGYTF.

V usage is TRBV7-9 and J usage is TRBJ2-3; D not resolved. The CDR3 has 11 amino acids. Trimming took off 7 bases at V and 11 bases at J, with 13 bases between the two ends. From germline, CDR1 is SEHNR and CDR2 FQNEAQ (reference sequence). CDR3: CASTPNPGQYF. The CDR3 coding sequence is TGTGCCAGCACCCCCAACCCGGGGCAGTATTTT.

At least ten counts were recorded for this clonotype. The chain carries TRBV20-1 and TRBJ2-7, with unresolved D. The CDR3 has 11 amino acids. The V end was cut by 1 base, the J end by 2 bases, with 3 bases between. Looked up from germline, CDR1 is DFQATT and CDR2 is SNEGSKA (reference sequence). The CDR3 DNA reads TGCAGTGCTAGAGCCCCCTACGAGCAGTACTTC. Translating gives CSARAPYEQYF.

Comment on this clonotype: One end of the junction fails to match germline, which may point to a read error. This rearrangement joins TRBV7-6 to TRBJ2-3, with D perhaps matching TRBD2 (5 bases). This CDR3 spans 19 amino acids. The germline CDR1 and CDR2 sequences are SGHVS and FNYEAQ. CDR3 DNA: TGTGCCAGCAGCTTAGAAGGGCCGGAGCGGAGTGGGTACACAGATACACAGTATTTT. Translated: CASSLEGPERSGYTDTQYF.